The present TCR beta chain was sequenced within a study of blood T cell repertoires in COVID-19. The wider study: Sample material is recorded as cDNA or gDNA derived from T cells, B-cell-depleted T cells, or PBMCs.

Assay used: immunoSEQ multiplex PCR; TCRdb lists only in-frame clones, some missing. The table shows 55,000 to 75,000 clones, with less than 85% occurring only once. The V segment lost 9 bases and the J segment 4 bases; nucleotides outside the gene matches: 4. This CDR3 region has 12 residues. Germline CDR1 LNHDA, CDR2 SQIVND (reference sequence). J is TRBJ1-2 and V is TRBV19, with 8 bases that match TRBD1. Specimen: peripheral blood. The clonotype originates from a man older than 75 with active COVID-19. Here the CDR3 DNA reads TGTGCCAGCCAGGGGGCCCGCTATGGCTACACCTTC. Amino acids: CASQGARYGYTF.